Each of the 7 T cell receptor beta chains below was sequenced from the same sample in a study of cytomegalovirus exposure and HLA in healthy donors. Both 60 Vbeta primers and 13 Jbeta primers went into the PCR. Sequencing used immunoSEQ multiplex PCR; TCRdb keeps in-frame clones, though not all of them. The profile shows about 180,000 clones, about 85% of them singletons. Sequenced: PBMCs. These receptors were taken from a boy aged 2 to 9 in good health and CMV-seronegative.

As regards this clone: The same CDR3 can be traced to other DNA sequences in this sample. This chain joins TRBV7-9 and TRBJ2-6, with D unclear. The length of the CDR3 is 16 residues. Germline assignment: CDR1 SEHNR and CDR2 FQNEAQ (reference sequence). The V gene lost 4 bases and the J gene lost 1 base, with 11 bases spanning the gap. The CDR3 protein is CASSSLVGSGANVLTF. DNA for the CDR3: TGTGCCAGCAGCTCCCTAGTTGGGTCTGGGGCCAACGTCCTGACTTTC.

J is TRBJ2-3 and V is TRBV6-1; TRBD2 aligns across 9 bases. The germline V gene has CDR1 MNHNS and CDR2 SASEGT. The CDR3 runs 15 residues. Trimming removed 3 bases from V and 7 bases from J; junction bases left unmatched: 8. CDR3 protein: CASSDGGGGANTQYF. The DNA of the CDR3 is TGTGCCAGCAGTGACGGCGGGGGGGGCGCGAATACGCAGTATTTT.

V is TRBV14 and J is TRBJ1-1, with D possibly matching TRBD1 (6 bases). Trimming took 4 bases from V and 1 from J, leaving 10 bases between them. The CDR3 sequence is 14 residues long. CDR1 is SGHDN, CDR2 FVKESK, per germline. The DNA for the CDR3 is TGTGCCAGCAGCCGGAAACAGGGGAACACTGAAGCTTTCTTT. Amino acids: CASSRKQGNTEAFF.

This clone occurred once. This chain connects TRBV29-1 to TRBJ2-4; no reliable D call. The CDR3 is 13 residues long. The V gene's germline CDR1 is SQVTM and CDR2 ANQGSEA. Trimming cost V 2 bases and J 7 bases, with 12 bases left between them. CDR3 in DNA: TGCAGCGTTGAATTATCCGGGTTGAACATTCAGTACTTC. Translation gives CSVELSGLNIQYF. The full variable domain, its missing parts supplied by reference TRBV29-1 and TRBJ2-4, is SAVISQKPSRDICQRGTSLTIQCQVDSQVTMMFWYRQQPGQSLTLIATANQGSEATYESGFVIDKFPISRPNLTFSTLTVSNMSPEDSSIYLCSVELSGLNIQYFGAGTRLSVL.

CDR3 nucleotide sequence: TGTGCCAGCAGCTTAACCGGGGGGAGGAACACTGAAGCTTTCTTT. Translated: CASSLTGGRNTEAFF. This rearrangement joins TRBV7-9 to TRBJ1-1; tentatively, D is TRBD1 (5 bases). The CDR3 runs 15 residues. Germline CDR1 reads SEHNR; CDR2 reads FQNEAQ (reference sequence). Between the trimmed V and J ends, which lost 2 bases and 1 base, there was a span of 11 bases.

The CDR3 DNA sequence: TGTGCCAGCAGCCCACGACAGGGGTCGGATGGCTACACCTTC. This translates into CASSPRQGSDGYTF. This chain joins TRBV9 and TRBJ1-2, with 8 bases matching TRBD1. After removal of 4 bases from V and 6 bases from J, the junction contained 8 bases not matched to a gene. The length of the CDR3 is 14 residues. The V gene's germline CDR1 is SGDLS and CDR2 YYNGEE. The variable domain in full, with the rest retrieved from reference TRBV9 and TRBJ1-2, is DSGVTQTPKHLITATGQRVTLRCSPRSGDLSVYWYQQSLDQGLQFLIQYYNGEERAKGNILERFSAQQFPDLHSELNLSSLELGDSALYFCASSPRQGSDGYTFGSGTRLTVV.

V gene TRBV30 combines with J gene TRBJ2-7, with unresolved D. V was cut by 3 bases and J by 4 bases, with 10 bases left in between. Germline CDR1 GTSNPN, CDR2 SVGIG (reference sequence). This CDR3 contains 12 residues. The CDR3, as DNA: TGTGCCTGGAGACGAGGAGCATACGAGCAGTACTTC. The encoded protein is CAWRRGAYEQYF.